This entry lists 7 T cell receptor beta chains sequenced from one sample in a study of blood T cell repertoires in COVID-19 (TCRdb year 2020). The library came from the immunoSEQ multiplex PCR assay. This immuneACCESS table, as held by TCRdb, lists in-frame sequences with V and J called but not all clones. Of the missing ones, under half trace to an unresolved V gene in checked studies; the others have no known cause. Here the sample has about 59,000 clones; around 80% occur a single time. Nearly 10% of the sample is taken by the ten largest. Sequenced: peripheral blood. Source of these receptors: a human donor in a cohort sampled during active COVID-19.

The chain is built from TRBV30 and TRBJ2-2; a weak D match, TRBD1 (6 bases). Trimming pared 3 bases from V and 5 bases from J, leaving 16 bases between. The CDR3 covers 15 residues. Per the germline V gene, CDR1 is GTSNPN and CDR2 is SVGIG (reference sequence). DNA for the CDR3: TGTGCCTGGAGCTCGGTCTTTAGGGGGACCGGGGAGCTGTTTTTT. It yields the protein CAWSSVFRGTGELFF.

This chain links TRBV27 with TRBJ2-1, with 13 bases fitting TRBD2. Germline V CDR1 and CDR2: MNHEY, SMNVEV (reference sequence). The CDR3 runs to 17 residues. V shed 4 bases and J 7 bases; nucleotides not matched to a gene: 10. Here the CDR3 reads CASSSGTSGEGLNEQFF. Written as DNA, the CDR3 is TGTGCCAGCAGTTCGGGGACTAGCGGGGAGGGTTTAAATGAGCAGTTCTTC.

The chain joins TRBV6-6 to TRBJ2-5; D is possibly TRBD2 (6 bases). CDR1 and CDR2 from the germline V gene are MNHNY and SVGAGI (reference sequence). The CDR3 totals 15 residues. The V end was cut by 0 bases, the J end by 1 base, with 9 bases between. For the CDR3, the DNA is TGTGCCAGCAGTTACTCCCAGACTAGCCAAGAGACCCAGTACTTC. It is translated as CASSYSQTSQETQYF.

This chain joins TRBV20-1 and TRBJ1-1; D not resolved. The CDR3 extends over 11 amino acids. The V end lost 4 bases, the J end lost 5 bases, and 8 bases lay between the germline ends. CDR1 and CDR2 (germline): DFQATT, SNEGSKA (reference sequence). CDR3 sequence: CSAMLQTEAFF. The CDR3 DNA reads TGCAGTGCTATGCTCCAGACTGAAGCTTTCTTT.

V usage is TRBV6-5 and J usage is TRBJ1-2; D ambiguous. CDR3 length: 13 residues. Trimming left V 5 bases short and J 6 bases short, with 13 bases between. The germline V gene encodes CDR1 MNHEY and CDR2 SVGAGI. CDR3 sequence reads: CASSPRKSHGYTF. CDR3 bases: TGTGCCAGCAGTCCGAGGAAGTCCCATGGCTACACCTTC.

This clone came up a few times. J is TRBJ1-5 and V is TRBV19, with no clear D. V lost 1 base, J lost 6 bases, and 10 bases lay in between. The length of the CDR3 is 14 residues. The V gene's germline CDR1 is LNHDA and CDR2 SQIVND (reference sequence). In DNA form, the CDR3 reads TGTGCCAGTAGTATAGCCGGGCGGGGTCAGCCCCAGCATTTT. It yields the protein CASSIAGRGQPQHF. The full variable domain, in which reference TRBV19 and TRBJ1-5 provide the parts outside the CDR3, is DGGITQSPKYLFRKEGQNVTLSCEQNLNHDAMYWYRQDPGQGLRLIYYSQIVNDFQKGDIAEGYSVSREKKESFPLTVTSAQKNPTAFYLCASSIAGRGQPQHFGDGTRLSIL.

The rearrangement uses TRBV7-2 and TRBJ2-1; perhaps TRBD2 as D (6 bases). V lost 4 bases and J lost 4, with 11 bases in between. The germline CDR1 and CDR2 sequences are SGHTA and FQGNSA. The CDR3 spans 14 residues. CDR3 sequence (DNA): TGTGCCAGCAGCTCACCTAGCGAGTACAATGAGCAGTTCTTC. Translating gives CASSSPSEYNEQFF.